Detailed here is one TCR beta chain. Its specificity is unknown. The CDR3 sequence is 15 residues long. Per germline, CDR1 DFQATT and CDR2 SNEGSKA (reference sequence). V was shortened by 6 bases and J by 0 bases, with 14 bases between the two germline ends. The data derive from a study of regulatory T cells in long-lasting Graves disease. The wider study: More than 5 years of antithyroid drugs with positive TSH receptor antibodies defined persistent Graves' disease. Overall study findings and caveats: Accuracy may have been reduced by the small sample size.

Time point meaning: persistent/refractory GD, antithyroid drugs over 5 years with positive TRAb. From PBMCs, RNA was extracted and then used to make the TCR library. Arm-PCR with iRepertoire HTBI primers amplified the CDR3 regions for these TCR beta libraries. TCRdb passed the multiplex PCR reads through MiXCR, listing each CDR3 protein once. Of 500,000 to 700,000 distinct CDR3 sequences in the sample, roughly 30% were seen once. The clonotype originates from a female donor with Graves disease. The chain is built from TRBV20-1 and TRBJ1-4; no clear D. This material consisted of peripheral blood mononuclear cells (PBMCs), taken when the disease was refractory, from a patient treated with antithyroid drugs. CDR3 DNA: TGCAGTGCCCGGGTCGTGCCGGCAACTAATGAAAAACTGTTTTTT. This sequence encodes CSARVVPATNEKLFF.